The 27 T cell receptor beta chains below all came from one sample that was sequenced in a study of T cells in Graves' hyperthyroidism and ophthalmopathy. TCR beta CDR3 sequences were amplified from RNA transcripts. The study used the HTBI primer set for a first-round RT-PCR of the TCR CDR3. In TCRdb, the multiplex PCR reads were re-called with MiXCR into one record per CDR3 protein. The table includes approximately 600,000 distinct CDR3 sequences, roughly 15% detected once. Sequenced material: blood. These receptors were obtained from a woman aged 40 to 49 with Graves' ophthalmopathy.

This clonotype occurred once. The chain combines TRBV7-8 with TRBJ1-1, with TRBD1 matching 7 bases. Germline assignment: CDR1 SGHVS and CDR2 FQNEAQ. With V trimmed by 4 bases and J by 2 bases, 10 bases remained unmatched. The CDR3 length is 16 residues. The CDR3 DNA reads as TGTGCCAGCAGCTCTCAAGGGGGCAGGGTAAACACTGAAGCTTTCTTT. Residues: CASSSQGGRVNTEAFF. The full variable domain, its missing parts supplied by reference TRBV7-8 and TRBJ1-1, is GAGVSQSPRYKVAKRGQDVALRCDPISGHVSLFWYQQALGQGPEFLTYFQNEAQLDKSGLPSDRFFAERPEGSVSTLKIQRTQQEDSAVYLCASSSQGGRVNTEAFFGQGTRLTVV.

This clonotype was recorded at least ten times. The rearrangement uses TRBV12-3 or TRBV12-4 and TRBJ2-5; D is possibly TRBD1 (5 bases). The V and J ends lost 3 bases and 1 base respectively, with 9 bases between them. The CDR3 sequence is 14 residues long. The DNA for the CDR3 is TGTGCCAGCAGTTTCCCAGGGCCCCAAGAGACCCAGTACTTC. This translates into CASSFPGPQETQYF.

This clonotype was picked up many times. The chain is built from TRBV5-1 and TRBJ1-1; possibly TRBD1 for D (6 bases). The V end lost 5 bases, the J end lost 2 bases, and 13 bases lay between the germline ends. This CDR3 comprises 14 residues. Germline V gene sequence: CDR1 SGHRS, CDR2 YFSETQ. Here the CDR3 DNA reads TGCGCCAGCAGGGTGGGGGCGCAAAACACTGAAGCTTTCTTT. Translating it yields CASRVGAQNTEAFF.

This clonotype was picked up many times. The chain joins TRBV20-1 to TRBJ2-7, with 8 bases aligning to TRBD2. Losses at the gene ends were 1 base for V and 7 bases for J; bases not matched to a gene: 9. The CDR3 contains 14 residues. CDR1 is DFQATT and CDR2 is SNEGSKA in the germline V gene (reference sequence). This CDR3 reads CSARGSGRVGEQYF. For the CDR3, the DNA is TGCAGTGCTAGAGGAAGCGGGAGAGTAGGGGAGCAGTACTTC.

This clonotype was recorded many times. The chain joins TRBV6-1 to TRBJ2-7, with D perhaps TRBD1 or TRBD2 (5 bases each). Germline assignment: CDR1 MNHNS and CDR2 SASEGT. V lost 0 bases and J 7 bases, leaving 13 bases between the germline ends. There are 14 residues in the CDR3. The CDR3 DNA sequence: TGTGCCAGCAGTGAAGCGAGGGGTCCTCAAGAGCAGTACTTC. It yields the protein CASSEARGPQEQYF.

This clonotype was counted at least ten times. The chain is built from TRBV6-5 and TRBJ2-7, with 11 bases that match TRBD2. The CDR3 has 15 amino acids. Germline V gene data show CDR1 as MNHEY and CDR2 as SVGAGI. V was clipped by 6 bases and J by 3 bases; unmatched bases: 7. The CDR3, as DNA: TGTGCCAGCAGGCCCCCCGGACTAGCGGGCTACGAGCAGTACTTC. It is translated as CASRPPGLAGYEQYF.

The V call is TRBV12-3 or TRBV12-4, the J call TRBJ2-7, with D perhaps TRBD1 (5 bases). The CDR3 has 14 amino acids. V dropped 8 bases and J dropped 6 bases, with 20 bases sitting between them. CDR3 region: CASGMVETVSEQYF. The DNA for the CDR3 is TGTGCCAGCGGCATGGTTGAGACAGTGAGCGAGCAGTACTTC.

In this sample, this clonotype turned up many times. The CDR3 loop is CASRTGDRETQYF. CDR3 in DNA: TGTGCCAGCAGGACAGGTGACAGGGAGACCCAGTACTTC. J is TRBJ2-5 and V is TRBV6-1; tentatively, D is TRBD1 (6 bases). The V end lost 6 bases, the J end lost 5 bases, and 13 bases lay between the germline ends. This CDR3 has 13 amino acids. Germline CDR1 is MNHNS and CDR2 is SASEGT.

This clonotype has just one count. The DNA is left out, because the CDR3 cannot be placed on it with certainty; the CDR3 is given as TCRdb lists it. This rearrangement joins TRBV6-1 to TRBJ2-7; TRBD2 reflects the table's D call only, with no check against the DNA. The CDR3 is 16 amino acids long, termini counted. Germline CDR1 is MNHNS and CDR2 is SASEGT. This CDR3 reads CASTSGSKTQYFEQYF.

This clonotype appeared many times. The chain links TRBV19 to TRBJ1-3; 7 bases line up with TRBD1. CDR1 and CDR2 from the germline V gene are LNHDA and SQIVND (reference sequence). The CDR3 consists of 15 residues. V trimming: 7 bases; J trimming: 2 bases; junction bases outside the gene matches: 8. CDR3 bases: TGTGCCAGTATTTTTACCGACAGGGCTGGAAACACCATATATTTT. Translated, it gives CASIFTDRAGNTIYF.

This clonotype has at least ten counts. The CDR3 loop is CASSYRGSGRGQETQYF. CDR3 nucleotide sequence: TGTGCCAGCAGTTATCGTGGGAGCGGGAGGGGGCAAGAGACCCAGTACTTC. The chain uses TRBV27 and TRBJ2-5, with 10 bases lining up with TRBD2. Germline values: CDR1 MNHEY, CDR2 SMNVEV (reference sequence). Unmatched junction bases numbered 10, after V lost 4 bases and J lost 2 bases. The CDR3 loop spans 17 amino acids.

This clonotype was counted ten times or more. The chain couples TRBV29-1 to TRBJ2-3, with D tentatively TRBD2 (6 bases). V was shortened by 2 bases and J by 0 bases, with 15 bases between the two germline ends. The CDR3 spans 16 residues. Germline CDR1 SQVTM, CDR2 ANQGSEA. CDR3 protein: CSVEPLAFPSTDTQYF. The CDR3 DNA sequence: TGCAGCGTTGAACCTCTAGCGTTCCCTAGCACAGATACGCAGTATTTT.

This clonotype was observed many times. The J gene is TRBJ1-2, the V gene TRBV28; TRBD1 matches 7 bases. This CDR3 region has 14 residues. CDR1 is MDHEN and CDR2 is SYDVKM in the germline V gene. After removal of 4 bases from V and 4 bases from J, the junction contained 6 bases not matched to a gene. This CDR3 is CASSSTTGVYGYTF. CDR3 nucleotides: TGTGCCAGCAGTTCCACTACAGGGGTCTATGGCTACACCTTC.

This clonotype was counted at least ten times. J is TRBJ1-1 and V is TRBV29-1; D gene uncertain. The germline V and J ends were trimmed by 4 bases and 5 bases, with 14 bases remaining between them. Germline values: CDR1 SQVTM, CDR2 ANQGSEA. This CDR3 contains 13 residues. The CDR3 loop reads CSVVRVGTTEAFF. The CDR3 coding sequence is TGCAGCGTTGTTAGGGTCGGAACGACTGAAGCTTTCTTT.

V is TRBV28 and J is TRBJ2-7; the D gene is possibly TRBD2 (6 bases). Germline V gene lookup returns CDR1 MDHEN and CDR2 SYDVKM. The CDR3 is 15 amino acids. V gave up 1 base and J gave up 2 bases, with 12 bases separating them. CDR3 sequence reads: CASSLSEGTTYEQYF. CDR3 in DNA: TGTGCCAGCAGTTTATCGGAGGGAACCACCTACGAGCAGTACTTC.

The sample holds a few counts of this clonotype. The chain carries TRBV4-2 and TRBJ2-2; the D is unclear. V was trimmed by 0 bases and J by 0 bases, leaving 11 bases between them. Germline V lookup: CDR1 LGHNA, CDR2 YNFKEQ. The CDR3 runs to 17 residues. In nucleotides, the CDR3 is TGTGCCAGCAGCCAAGATTCGGCCCATTCGAACACCGGGGAGCTGTTTTTT. This translates into CASSQDSAHSNTGELFF.

In this sample, this clonotype turned up many times. The genes are TRBV12-3 or TRBV12-4 and TRBJ1-5; 9 bases map to TRBD1. Trimming removed 5 bases from V and 4 bases from J; junction bases left unmatched: 6. This CDR3 is 15 amino acids long. In nucleotides, the CDR3 is TGTGCCAGCAGTCCACGGACAGGGGAAAATCAGCCCCAGCATTTT. Translated, it gives CASSPRTGENQPQHF.

This clonotype was counted at least ten times. The rearrangement joins TRBV5-5 to TRBJ2-7; 9 bases align to TRBD2. CDR1 and CDR2 (germline): SGHKS, YYEKEE (reference sequence). This CDR3 spans 15 amino acids. Trimming removed 2 bases from V and 2 bases from J; junction bases left unmatched: 5. CDR3 region: CASSFLTSGAYEQYF. The CDR3 DNA is TGTGCCAGCAGCTTCCTGACTAGCGGAGCCTACGAGCAGTACTTC.

This clonotype was counted between two and nine times. The CDR3 region is CASSEGRANLYEQYF. The CDR3 DNA sequence: TGTGCCAGCAGTGAAGGGAGAGCGAATTTATACGAGCAGTACTTC. J is TRBJ2-7 and V is TRBV6-1, with D hard to call. This CDR3 comprises 15 residues. Germline V lookup: CDR1 MNHNS, CDR2 SASEGT. Trimming pared 1 base from V and 4 bases from J, leaving 14 bases between.

J is TRBJ2-7 and V is TRBV15; 9 nucleotides agree with TRBD2. V dropped 6 bases and J dropped 0; count of bases not matched to a gene: 6. Germline V gene lookup returns CDR1 LNHNV and CDR2 YYDKDF (reference sequence). This CDR3 is 15 amino acids long. The CDR3 DNA follows: TGTGCCACCAGAGAAAGACTAGCGGCCTCCTACGAGCAGTACTTC. This gives the protein CATRERLAASYEQYF.

This clonotype has more than one count but fewer than ten. The V and J genes are TRBV11-2 and TRBJ2-5; 15 nucleotides line up with TRBD2. V was clipped by 4 bases and J by 2 bases; unmatched bases: 8. CDR3 size: 18 residues. Germline CDR1 and CDR2: SGHAT and FQNNGV. DNA of the CDR3: TGTGCCAGCAGCTCCGGGACTAGCGGGAGGACAAGACAAGAGACCCAGTACTTC. Its protein is CASSSGTSGRTRQETQYF.

This clonotype occurred many times. The V call is TRBV20-1, the J call TRBJ2-2; TRBD2 matches at 7 bases. The CDR3 has 15 residues. The junction had 7 bases not matched to a gene; V was cut back by 6 bases and J by 0 bases. From germline, CDR1 is DFQATT and CDR2 SNEGSKA (reference sequence). The CDR3 region is CSAPKRESNTGELFF. DNA of the CDR3: TGCAGTGCCCCGAAGCGGGAATCGAACACCGGGGAGCTGTTTTTT.

Concerning this clonotype itself: A read error may explain this, as a much larger clone is one base away. This rearrangement joins TRBV28 to TRBJ1-6; no firm D call. Trimming took 1 base from V and 0 from J, leaving 7 bases between them. CDR3 length: 16 residues. Germline CDR1 MDHEN, CDR2 SYDVKM. CDR3 nucleotide sequence: TGTGCCAGCAGTTTATACCCGAGCTCCTATAATTCACCCCTCCACTTT. It specifies CASSLYPSSYNSPLHF.

In its sample, this clonotype was seen many times. CDR3 sequence (DNA): TGTGCCAGCACTCAGGGGGCTGGACAGCCCCAGCATTTT. Translated: CASTQGAGQPQHF. This chain links TRBV12-3 or TRBV12-4 with TRBJ1-5; 8 nucleotides line up with TRBD1. V was pared by 7 bases and J by 7 bases, with 6 bases of the junction left unmatched. The CDR3 is made up of 13 amino acids.

This clonotype appeared many times. The CDR3 bases are TGTGCCGGCTATAGCGGGGGCATCCTCCACTTT. It codes for CAGYSGGILHF. This chain links TRBV28 with TRBJ1-6, with a tentative D call TRBD1 (6 bases). The germline V gene encodes CDR1 MDHEN and CDR2 SYDVKM. V lost 11 bases, J lost 15 bases, and 17 bases lay in between. The CDR3 covers 11 residues.

This clonotype was observed many times. The chain joins TRBV11-2 to TRBJ2-1; D assignment may be TRBD1 or TRBD2 (5 bases each). The germline gives CDR1 SGHAT, CDR2 FQNNGV. The V gene lost 1 base and the J gene lost 3 bases, with 10 bases spanning the gap. The CDR3 consists of 15 residues. The CDR3 sequence is CASSLGGGFYNEQFF. CDR3 nucleotides: TGTGCCAGCAGCTTAGGTGGGGGTTTCTACAATGAGCAGTTCTTC.

This sequence joins TRBV7-3 and TRBJ1-1; perhaps TRBD1 as D (6 bases). This CDR3 has 15 residues. Per germline, CDR1 SGHTA and CDR2 FQGTGA. V was clipped by 5 bases and J by 7 bases, with 20 bases between them. This CDR3 reads CASSIKGVHRDEAFF. CDR3 DNA: TGTGCCAGCAGCATAAAGGGGGTGCATAGGGATGAAGCTTTCTTT.